This T cell receptor (beta chain) is from a study of cytomegalovirus exposure and HLA in healthy donors (TCRdb year 2017). For the study in its entirety: An earlier analysis of several hundred of the donors reported 250 to 300 Gb of sequence data and about 120 million unique TCR beta sequences obtained from about 170 million T cells. An early release covering more than 500 HLA-typed donors comprised about 300 gigabases of sequencing data and tens of millions of unique TCR sequences. Among the roughly 400 genotyped donors, 81% belonged to the genetic ancestry cluster associated with self-reported Caucasian donors. The aim of the study was to test whether cataloging public T cell receptors could identify signatures of past pathogen exposure. The study profiled the T cell repertoires of 500 to 800 subjects by immunosequencing and related them to cytomegalovirus serostatus. Besides the first cohort of around 670 subjects, a separate validation cohort made up of 90 to 150 different subjects was used. The study combined high-throughput TCR immunosequencing, statistical association of individual TCRs with disease status, and machine learning to predict cytomegalovirus infection status. To study patterns of TCR occurrence, a later analysis re-analyzed previously published TCR beta repertoires from under 750 donors and added high-resolution HLA genotyping. Rather than using new phenotypic data, the later analysis identified candidate immune exposures from TCR beta sequences and from how often those sequences occurred across donors. To decide whether each TCR beta V gene segment behaved as functional or pseudogenic, an earlier analysis of some 600 of the donors relied on high-throughput TCR beta sequencing. Donor age, sex, ethnicity and CMV serostatus were collected together with the repertoire data. A later genetic analysis took genome-wide SNP genotypes for about 55% of the roughly 670 donors and used that subset as a discovery cohort. All discovery cohort repertoires had been generated using a single sequencing platform. HLA typing included class I and class II loci at four-digit resolution. Typing coverage varied by locus: roughly 629-630 donors for A, B, C, DRB1 and DQB1; approximately 500 for DQA1; around 610 for DPA1; around 490 for DPB1. Because of strong linkage in the cohort, roughly five DR-DQ haplotypes were treated as single units for association and clustering. Among 300 to 500 genotyped donors of the cohort, an average of roughly 230,000 unique TCR beta nucleotide sequences was sequenced per donor, of which about 18% were non-productive. Paper-wide results and their limitations: An earlier analysis of approximately 570 of the donors showed that most TCR beta V segments appeared in productive rearrangements either about 87% or about 30% of the time, which broadly matched IMGT annotations. The classifier was reported to diagnose cytomegalovirus status with high specificity and sensitivity in both the original cohort and the validation cohort. Because HLA typing was unavailable for some donors at each locus, only the typed subset was used in association tests. In a later analysis, HLA-associated TCR beta chains were found to be more clonally expanded and to have lower generation probabilities than equally common non-associated chains. According to a later analysis, most CMV-associated TCR beta chains appeared to be HLA-restricted, and the HLA associations seemed to be driven largely by CMV exposure. Compared with the approximately 700-donor mean, donors in an Asian-associated ancestry cluster had fewer N-insertions in productive TCRs, according to a later genetic analysis. According to the authors, the approach could potentially be generalized to other disease states and immunological phenotypes. A later analysis found that TCR association rates varied across HLA loci, with DRB1 alleles showing the most associated TCRs and HLA-C alleles the fewest. The earlier analysis of almost 600 of the donors excluded roughly 17 rarely observed V segments, including chromosome 9 orphons, because counts were too low. Several of the top co-occurrence clusters appeared to be linked to parvovirus B19, influenza, CMV and Epstein-Barr virus, according to a later analysis. Most TCR sequences were seen in very few donors, while some public TCRs were found in many individuals. A further reported finding was that TCR beta sequences accurately predicted the HLA-A and HLA-B alleles for most subjects in the first cohort. The study gave a list of 150 to 200 TCR beta chains associated with cytomegalovirus. Specific HLA alleles were associated with 16,951 TCR beta sequences at a false discovery rate of 0.05 in a later analysis. CMV serostatus was the only immune exposure information available for the cohort. The cohort was sequenced for TCR beta chains only, and without alpha or paired-chain data the features that could be detected were limited. Linkage disequilibrium might explain the correlated functional status among segregating V segments, but an unknown experimental factor could not be ruled out. V-gene and J-gene trimming of TCR beta chains was associated with a missense DCLRE1C variant in a later genetic analysis, and the association was replicated in an independent cohort. A group of highly shared sequence variants was considered likely to be a technical artifact of the sequencing pipeline. In vitro tests confirmed that a few of the cytomegalovirus-associated TCR beta chains recognize cytomegalovirus antigens. Some IMGT-functional V segments, including TRBV6-2 and TRBV6-3, could not be distinguished by the 87-base-pair reads and were therefore excluded. The presence/absence analyses assumed that sequencing depth was roughly uniform across donors, and that assumption may not be true. When HLA alleles, especially DR and DQ, strongly co-occurred, TCR associations were difficult to assign to individual alleles.

The cohort consisted of 600 to 750 healthy bone marrow donors. All cohort members were sampled while nominally healthy, although unrecorded immune exposures were likely present. The donor was CMV seronegative and belonged to the group of 320 or so seronegative cohort members. Each donor provided a peripheral blood sample, and peripheral blood mononuclear cells were used for TCR beta sequencing. The Qiagen DNeasy Blood Extraction Kit was used to extract genomic DNA from the blood cell samples. In regard to this clone: Its antigen remains undetermined. Base qualities were left out, and no much larger clone turns up one base away.

V loses 6 bases at its end and J loses 2 bases; junction bases beyond the gene matches: 4. Reading from cysteine to phenylalanine, the CDR3 counts 15 amino acids. The CDR3 DNA has 45 bases and is translated from base 1. Via the germline V gene, CDR1 is MNHEY and CDR2 SVGAGI. Libraries were made using the immunoSEQ multiplex PCR assay. The multiplex PCR relied on a mix of 60 forward primers for TCR Vbeta segments and 13 reverse primers for TCR Jbeta segments. Amplification of the CDR3 region of rearranged TCR beta genes was performed with a multiplex PCR assay on genomic DNA. Amplified TCR beta libraries were sequenced as 87-base-pair reads on the Illumina HiSeq System. The published analysis was carried out like this. A later analysis counted some 74 million unique TCR beta chains across the 666 repertoires, and about 10 million of these chains were shared by at least two donors. To remove PCR and sequencing errors, raw reads were error-corrected and collapsed into unique sequences using a nearest-neighbor algorithm that merged closely related sequences. V, D and J gene segments were assigned by aligning CDR3 sequences to IMGT reference sequences. For a sequence to be retained, at least a six-nucleotide match to both a V gene segment and a J gene segment was required. A rearrangement counted as productive if the CDR3 had no stop codons and remained in frame with V and J, and every other rearrangement counted as non-productive. CDR3 was defined according to IMGT convention as the region running from the second conserved V-encoded cysteine to the conserved J-encoded phenylalanine. In an earlier analysis of approximately 590 of the donors, sequences lacking an unambiguous match to a single V gene segment were excluded. In an earlier analysis of 587 of the donors, V segments were called functional above 56.7% productive rearrangements and were called segregating when the between-donor standard deviation exceeded 5%. A statistical classification framework was built to diagnose cytomegalovirus status from the catalog of TCR beta chain sequences. A later analysis assigned V and J genes by comparing TCR nucleotide sequences with IMGT/GENE-DB human TR gene sequences. In a later analysis, CDR3 sequences and most-parsimonious VDJ recombination scenarios were assigned using the TCRdist pipeline. In a later analysis, each TCR beta chain was defined by its CDR3 amino acid sequence together with its V-gene family, and reads lacking a unique V-gene family were excluded. In a later analysis, some 600 highly shared, low-generation-probability nucleotide sequences were removed to address suspected cross-contamination and a sequencing artifact. In a later analysis, a clonal expansion index was calculated for each public chain from normalized within-repertoire ranks of inferred template counts. A later analysis computed generation probabilities with a VDJ recombination model fitted to out-of-frame rearrangements, and checked the results against IGoR. In a later analysis, TCR-TCR, TCR-HLA and TCR-CMV co-occurrence was scored with hypergeometric tests, and a repertoire-size bias correction was applied to TCR pairs. To estimate false discovery rates, a later analysis permuted the HLA or CMV assignments 20 times. A later analysis grouped co-occurring TCRs with DBSCAN, adding TCRdist sequence similarity when clustering within HLA-allele-positive subsets. Repertoires with fewer than 30,000 or more than 120,000 public chains, plus five repertoires with anomalous nucleotide sharing, were excluded from co-occurrence clustering. TCRdb's version of the immuneACCESS table is confined to in-frame rearrangements and falls short of the full clone set. An unresolved V gene accounts for under half of the shortfall where checked; the remainder is of unknown origin. V and J calls and clone size come straight from that table; D and trimming were deduced from the DNA. This sample is represented by about 150,000 clones; 80% of them were singletons. The ten biggest clones cover approximately 15% of the sample.

Recombination joined TRBV6-5 with TRBJ2-3, and TRBD2 aligns with 11 junction nucleotides. Sequencing was carried out using PBMCs. The TCR originated in a woman in her thirties or forties in good health and CMV-seronegative. The CDR3 amino acid sequence is: CASRLAGGNTDTQYF. In nucleotide form, the sequence is TGTGCCAGCAGGCTAGCGGGGGGCAACACAGATACGCAGTATTTT.